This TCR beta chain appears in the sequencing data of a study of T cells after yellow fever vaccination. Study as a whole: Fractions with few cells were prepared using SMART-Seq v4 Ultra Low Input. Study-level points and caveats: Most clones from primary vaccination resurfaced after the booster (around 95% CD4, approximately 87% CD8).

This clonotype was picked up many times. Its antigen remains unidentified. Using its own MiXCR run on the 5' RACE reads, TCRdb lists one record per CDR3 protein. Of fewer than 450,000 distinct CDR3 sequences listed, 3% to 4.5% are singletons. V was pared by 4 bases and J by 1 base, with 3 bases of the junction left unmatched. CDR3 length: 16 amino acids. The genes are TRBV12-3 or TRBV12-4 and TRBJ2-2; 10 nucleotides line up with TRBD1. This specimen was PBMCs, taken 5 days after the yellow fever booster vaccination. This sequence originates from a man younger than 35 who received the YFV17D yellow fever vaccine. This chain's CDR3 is CASSSWTGGNTGELFF. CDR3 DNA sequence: TGTGCCAGCAGTTCCTGGACAGGGGGGAACACCGGGGAGCTGTTTTTT.